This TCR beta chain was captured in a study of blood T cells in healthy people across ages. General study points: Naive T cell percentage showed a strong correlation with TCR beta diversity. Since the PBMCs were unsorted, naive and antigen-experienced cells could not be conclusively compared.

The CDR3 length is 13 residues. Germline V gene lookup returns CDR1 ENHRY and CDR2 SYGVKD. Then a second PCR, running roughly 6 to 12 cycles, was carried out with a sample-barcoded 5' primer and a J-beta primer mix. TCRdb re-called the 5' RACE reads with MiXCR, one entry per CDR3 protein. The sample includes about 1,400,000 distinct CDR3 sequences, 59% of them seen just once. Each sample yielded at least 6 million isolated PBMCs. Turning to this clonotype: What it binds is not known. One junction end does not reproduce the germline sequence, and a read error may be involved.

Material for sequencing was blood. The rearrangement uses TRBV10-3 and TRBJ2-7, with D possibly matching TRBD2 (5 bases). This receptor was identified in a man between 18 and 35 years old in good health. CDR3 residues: CVISEGTYYEQYF. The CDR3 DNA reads TGTGTCATCAGTGAGGGCACCTACTACGAGCAGTACTTC.